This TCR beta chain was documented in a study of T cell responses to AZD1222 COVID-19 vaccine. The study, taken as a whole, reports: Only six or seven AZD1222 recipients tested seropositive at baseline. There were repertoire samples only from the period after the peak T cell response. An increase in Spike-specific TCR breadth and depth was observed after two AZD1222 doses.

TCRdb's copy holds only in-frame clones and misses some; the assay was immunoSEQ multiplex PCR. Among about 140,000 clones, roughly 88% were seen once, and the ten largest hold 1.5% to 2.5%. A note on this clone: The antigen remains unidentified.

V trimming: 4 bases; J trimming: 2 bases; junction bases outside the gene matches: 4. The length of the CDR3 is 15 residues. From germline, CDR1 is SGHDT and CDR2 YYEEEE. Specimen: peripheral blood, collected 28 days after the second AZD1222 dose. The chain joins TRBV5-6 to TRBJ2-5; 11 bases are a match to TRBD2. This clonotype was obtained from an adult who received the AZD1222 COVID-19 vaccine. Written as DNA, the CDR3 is TGTGCCAGCAGCCTAAGACTAGCGGGGCAAGAGACCCAGTACTTC. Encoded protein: CASSLRLAGQETQYF. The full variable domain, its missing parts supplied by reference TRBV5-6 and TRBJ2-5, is DAGVTQSPTHLIKTRGQQVTLRCSPKSGHDTVSWYQQALGQGPQFIFQYYEEEERQRGNFPDRFSGHQFPNYSSELNVNALLLGDSALYLCASSLRLAGQETQYFGPGTRLLVL.